The entry below gives a single T cell receptor beta chain sequence along with its context. Its cognate antigen is unknown. An end of the junction does not agree with germline; a read error may underlie this. This record belongs to a study of tumor and adjacent non-tumor tissue in lung cancer. Whole-study findings and limits: Top 100 clones took a larger repertoire share in normal lung.

No cell sorting was done before RNA was extracted from the tissue. This non-tumor lung sample came from over 3 cm beyond the tumor edge. Three rounds of nested PCR, following a modified ARM-PCR protocol, produced the TCRbeta library. TCRdb re-derived calls from the multiplex PCR reads in MiXCR, one entry per CDR3 protein. The sample holds roughly 74,000 distinct CDR3 sequences, just over 75% seen once. Germline CDR1 KGHDR, CDR2 SFDVKD. The CDR3 is made up of 14 amino acids. J is TRBJ2-2 and V is TRBV24-1; D is perhaps TRBD1 or TRBD2 (6 bases each). Sample: distant non-tumor lung tissue. The clonotype was recovered from a man in his 70s with non-small cell lung cancer. In DNA, the CDR3 is TGTGCCACCAGTGATTCGAGGGACACCGGGGGGCTGTTTTTT. Encoded protein: CATSDSRDTGGLFF.